A selection of T cell receptor beta chains follows, all from one sample in a study of T-cell memory formation after mild COVID-19. TCRdb analysed the 5' RACE reads with MiXCR anew, one entry per CDR3 protein. The data hold 150,000 to 200,000 distinct CDR3 sequences, with roughly 18% observed a single time. The sequenced material came from PBMCs or a T cell subset sorted from them (not recorded which). These receptors all stem from a man aged 18 to 30 who had mild COVID-19 (a few samples of this study predate the infection). Cell type and time point are not known. CDR3s include the opening cysteine and the closing phenylalanine or tryptophan. Rows give clone size only sometimes, using once, few, many, or a class for an expanded clone.

TRBV18,TRBJ1-3,-,CASSPTRGTGNTIYF
TRBV7-2,TRBJ1-2,-,CASSQGPSRDYGYTF
TRBV5-1,TRBJ1-2,-,CASSLGSGTGPNYGYTF
TRBV12-3/TRBV12-4,TRBJ1-1,-,CASTSYGTEAFF
TRBV5-1,TRBJ1-4,few,CASSLGGGVGEKLFF
TRBV3-1,TRBJ1-1,few,CASSQDSLYGGAFF
TRBV18,TRBJ2-1,once,CASSPFAGGEEQFF
TRBV20-1,TRBJ1-1,-,CSAEGTVNTEAFF
TRBV5-1,TRBJ2-2,few,CASSSGQGGFAGELFF
TRBV7-2,TRBJ1-4,-,CASSLGLERNEKLFF
TRBV5-1,TRBJ2-3,few,CASSLAGRGPDTQYF
TRBV7-2,TRBJ2-5,many,CASSLGGGGPWKTQYF
TRBV6-6,TRBJ2-3,-,CASIKASTDTQYF
TRBV5-5,TRBJ1-2,-,CASSPGQGASYGYTF
TRBV7-2,TRBJ2-3,few,CASSLTAGGTDTQYF
TRBV5-5,TRBJ1-2,-,CASSSDYGYTF
TRBV4-2,TRBJ2-7,-,CASSHNIPGTGVYEQYF
TRBV5-6,TRBJ2-3,few,CASSLSAGGADTQYF
TRBV9,TRBJ1-3,few,CASSSGGTGNTIYF
TRBV12-3/TRBV12-4,TRBJ2-3,-,CASSSTVTTDTQYF
TRBV20-1,TRBJ1-2,few,CSAREPDREGYTF
TRBV20-1,TRBJ2-1,-,CSSPDRVGDEQFF
TRBV11-3,TRBJ2-3,few,CASSFRPTDTQYF
TRBV7-2,TRBJ1-4,few,CASSPYGGKLFF
TRBV2,TRBJ2-3,-,CATGQGTDTQYF
TRBV30,TRBJ1-5,few,CAASGGANQPQHF
TRBV2,TRBJ1-5,many,CASRQGGGQPQHF
TRBV11-3,TRBJ2-3,-,CASSSEGGGTQYF
TRBV5-1,TRBJ2-2,-,CASSPRPVGSTGELFF
TRBV5-1,TRBJ2-3,many,CASSLISTDTQYF
TRBV20-1,TRBJ1-1,few,CSAEQGARTEAFF
TRBV6-6,TRBJ2-1,few,CASSAHRSEQFF
TRBV5-1,TRBJ2-1,-,CASSRDYSEQFF
TRBV5-1,TRBJ2-5,-,CASSSLTEETQYF
TRBV6-5,TRBJ2-5,once,CASSFGLNQETQYF
TRBV21-1,TRBJ2-7,-,CASKEPEDRGSSSYEQYF
TRBV12-3/TRBV12-4,TRBJ1-1,-,CASTPRGDTEAFF
TRBV7-3,TRBJ2-1,-,CASSQGLAGLNEQFF
TRBV5-1,TRBJ1-1,-,CASSPGTLTLEAFF
TRBV4-3,TRBJ2-3,-,CASSRGGGALDTQYF
TRBV27,TRBJ1-2,-,CASSLETGGSYTF
TRBV6-5,TRBJ2-7,-,CASRRDGKTSYEQYF
TRBV2,TRBJ2-5,-,CASSGRVETQYF
TRBV20-1,TRBJ2-4,few,CSARRDRGDNIQYF
TRBV11-2,TRBJ1-1,-,CASSLDRLLGNTEAFF
TRBV10-1,TRBJ2-3,-,CASRPGTGVTDTQYF
TRBV7-2,TRBJ1-1,many,CASSLDRVNTEAFF
TRBV7-9,TRBJ2-3,few,CASSAGQGATDTQYF
TRBV12-3/TRBV12-4,TRBJ1-1,few,CASSLNRRFTEAFF
TRBV9,TRBJ2-3,-,CASSVVETDTQYF